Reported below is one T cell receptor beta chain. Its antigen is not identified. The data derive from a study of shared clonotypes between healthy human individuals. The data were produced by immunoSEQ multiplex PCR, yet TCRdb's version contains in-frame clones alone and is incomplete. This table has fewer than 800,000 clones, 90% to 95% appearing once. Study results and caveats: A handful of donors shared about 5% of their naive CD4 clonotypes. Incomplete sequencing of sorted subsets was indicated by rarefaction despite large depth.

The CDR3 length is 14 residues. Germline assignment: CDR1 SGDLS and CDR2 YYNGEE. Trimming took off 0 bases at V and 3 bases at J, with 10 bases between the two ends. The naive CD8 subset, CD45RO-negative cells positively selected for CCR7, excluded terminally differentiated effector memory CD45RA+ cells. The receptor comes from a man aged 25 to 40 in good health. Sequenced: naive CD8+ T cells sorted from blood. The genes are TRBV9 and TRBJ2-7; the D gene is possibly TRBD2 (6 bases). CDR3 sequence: CASSVVGSGYEQYF. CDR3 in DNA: TGTGCCAGCAGCGTAGTCGGGAGTGGCTACGAGCAGTACTTC.